This record covers a single TCR beta chain. There is no known antigen for this receptor. Nothing much larger sits one base from this clone, and base qualities are not available. The data were taken from a study of blood T cell repertoires in COVID-19 (dated by TCRdb to 2018 to 2021). A note on the overall study: The collaborator samples originated in the United States, Italy and Spain and spanned the acute and convalescent phases of COVID-19. Sample metadata almost always included a de-identified subject ID, COVID-19 status, age in years and sex. The prospective study material was composed of cDNA or gDNA derived from T cells, B-cell-depleted T cells, or PBMCs. The dataset comprised deeply sampled blood TCRbeta repertoires from subjects exposed to, actively infected with, or recovered from COVID-19. A freely available public database, intended as a resource for researchers studying the immune response to SARS-CoV-2, is where the repertoires were released. Where available, HLA class I and class II types were obtained from metadata supplied by the sample provider rather than from assay-based typing. Samples came from the ongoing ImmuneRACE study (first 160 participants) plus 1,254 subjects from 6 global collaborators.

Broad study findings and their caveats: How much clinical and demographic metadata was included differed by source and by participant, and the metadata was provided uncurated.

Whole blood was collected in K2EDTA tubes by collaborating institutions according to the institutions' own protocols. For TCRbeta analysis, collaborators shipped samples in one of three forms: frozen whole blood, isolated PBMCs, or DNA extracted from either of those sample types. The CDR3 numbers 14 residues from cysteine through phenylalanine. The retained sequence is limited to the CDR3, 42 bases, with the frame set at the first base. The germline V gene yields SGHRS for CDR1 and YFSETQ for CDR2. V loses 4 bases at its end and J loses 1 base; junction bases beyond the gene matches: 4. TCRbeta CDR3 regions were amplified from genomic DNA using the immunoSEQ Assay, a bias-controlled multiplex PCR. Regarding the original processing steps: The number of nucleated cells in each sample was estimated by amplification of reference gene primers within the assay. To quantify the absolute abundance of each unique TCRbeta CDR3 rearrangement, sequence reads were collapsed and filtered. For each sample, productive Simpson clonality was calculated by taking the square root of Simpson's diversity index across productive rearrangements. This immuneACCESS table, as held by TCRdb, lists in-frame sequences with V and J called but not all clones. Of the missing ones, under half trace to an unresolved V gene in checked studies; the others have no known cause. The V and J calls and clone size were taken over from that table, and D and trimming were inferred from the DNA. This sample comprises over 25,000 clones, 80% to 90% of them detected only once. Jointly, the top ten make up over 9% of the sample.

The receptor comes from a man between 60 and 70 years old with acute or convalescent COVID-19. The sample comprised peripheral blood. The chain is assembled from TRBV5-1 and TRBJ1-1, and 7 junction bases match TRBD1. The CDR3 loop reads CASSAGQTNTEAFF. The DNA reads as follows: TGCGCCAGCAGCGCGGGACAGACGAACACTGAAGCTTTCTTT.